Shown below are 27 T cell receptor beta chains from a single sample sequenced in a study of T-cell reconstitution after alpha-beta-depleted transplantation in children. The TCRbeta library was prepared with unique molecular identifiers. Using its own MiXCR run on the PCR reads, TCRdb lists one record per CDR3 protein. Among fewer than 350,000 distinct CDR3 sequences, around 10% were seen once, and the ten largest hold roughly a quarter. Specimen: peripheral blood, collected 180 days after TCRalphabeta/CD19-depleted stem cell transplant. The source is a male patient between 2 and 10 years old who had a stem cell transplant for chronic granulomatous disease, so the T cells may come from the graft donor.

This clonotype has ten or more counts. V and J are TRBV13 and TRBJ2-5, with D maybe TRBD1 (5 bases). The V gene lost 5 bases and the J gene lost 1 base, with 11 bases spanning the gap. The germline V gene encodes CDR1 PRHDT and CDR2 FYEKMQ (reference sequence). The CDR3 has 14 amino acids. The CDR3 nucleotides read TGTGCCAGCAGCGGCAGGGTCTCCCAAGAGACCCAGTACTTC. The encoded protein is CASSGRVSQETQYF.

The table lists this clonotype with many counts. The gene calls are TRBV10-3 and TRBJ1-2; D is ambiguous. Germline lookup yields CDR1 ENHRY and CDR2 SYGVKD. V lost 3 bases to trimming and J lost 4 bases, with 3 bases between them. This CDR3 contains 11 residues. Here the CDR3 reads CAISDTYGYTF. CDR3 DNA sequence: TGTGCCATCAGTGACACCTATGGCTACACCTTC.

This clonotype was seen at least ten times. The chain carries TRBV11-2 and TRBJ2-1, with TRBD1 matching over 7 bases. The junction had 10 bases not matched to a gene; V was cut back by 6 bases and J by 5 bases. Germline CDR1 SGHAT, CDR2 FQNNGV. There are 15 residues in the CDR3. CDR3 amino acids: CASRIGDTGDNEQFF. DNA for the CDR3: TGTGCCAGCAGGATAGGGGACACAGGGGACAATGAGCAGTTCTTC.

Concerning this clonotype itself: This may be a read error: a much more frequent sequence differs by one nucleotide. The V and J genes are TRBV12-3 or TRBV12-4 and TRBJ2-1; TRBD1 matches 9 bases. The CDR3 totals 12 residues. J was trimmed by 11 bases and V by 6 bases; bases with no gene match: 5. The CDR3 coding sequence is TGTGCCAGCAGACGGGACAGGGTGAAGCAGTTCTTC. This gives the protein CASRRDRVKQFF.

This clonotype was seen ten or more times. V gene TRBV30 combines with J gene TRBJ2-3; D gene unclear. The CDR3 length is 14 residues. V was trimmed by 4 bases and J by 4 bases, leaving 15 bases between them. Per germline, CDR1 GTSNPN and CDR2 SVGIG (reference sequence). CDR3 bases: TGTGCCTGGACCTTAGGCCTAGAAGCAGATACGCAGTATTTT. This gives the protein CAWTLGLEADTQYF.

The table lists this clonotype with many counts. The V and J genes are TRBV10-3 and TRBJ2-7; TRBD2 aligns across 12 bases. The V segment lost 4 bases and the J segment 1 base; nucleotides outside the gene matches: 11. Germline V CDR1 and CDR2: ENHRY, SYGVKD. This CDR3 contains 18 residues. DNA of the CDR3: TGTGCCATCAGTGCGATTGGGCTAGCGGGAGGGTGGTCCTACGAGCAGTACTTC. This translates into CAISAIGLAGGWSYEQYF.

This clonotype was recorded many times. The chain joins TRBV7-8 to TRBJ2-2, with 9 positions matching TRBD2. CDR1 is SGHVS, CDR2 FQNEAQ, per germline. This CDR3 contains 16 residues. V dropped 5 bases and J dropped 2; count of bases not matched to a gene: 6. The CDR3 nucleotides read TGTGCCAGCAGCCATCTAGCGGGAACAAACACCGGGGAGCTGTTTTTT. Residues: CASSHLAGTNTGELFF.

There are many counts of this clonotype. The V and J genes are TRBV4-2 and TRBJ2-7; 9 nucleotides agree with TRBD2. Germline-derived CDR1 and CDR2 are LGHNA and YNFKEQ. With V trimmed by 2 bases and J by 3 bases, 8 bases remained unmatched. This CDR3 comprises 16 residues. CDR3 DNA sequence: TGTGCCAGCAGCCAATGGGGGGCTAGCGGGGACTACGAGCAGTACTTC. This gives the protein CASSQWGASGDYEQYF.

This clonotype showed up many times. The chain carries TRBV29-1 and TRBJ2-4; the match to TRBD1 covers 10 bases. The germline CDR1 and CDR2 sequences are SQVTM and ANQGSEA. The J segment lost 1 base and the V segment lost 2 bases, leaving 5 bases of the junction unmatched. CDR3 length equals 16 residues. The CDR3, as DNA: TGCAGCGTTGAATCGGGACAGGGGTTGGCCAAAAACATTCAGTACTTC. Its translation: CSVESGQGLAKNIQYF. The entire variable domain, with the rest obtained from reference TRBV29-1 and TRBJ2-4, is as follows: SAVISQKPSRDICQRGTSLTIQCQVDSQVTMMFWYRQQPGQSLTLIATANQGSEATYESGFVIDKFPISRPNLTFSTLTVSNMSPEDSSIYLCSVESGQGLAKNIQYFGAGTRLSVL.

This clonotype has ten or more counts. The J gene is TRBJ2-3, the V gene TRBV12-3 or TRBV12-4; D perhaps matches TRBD2 (6 bases). The CDR3 spans 18 residues. CDR3 coding DNA: TGTGCGACAGCAAAATGGGATTTACCGGGGGAACCCACAGATACGCAGTATTTT. This gives the protein CATAKWDLPGEPTDTQYF.

This clonotype was detected only once. A read error is possible here, since a much larger clone lies one base away. The V and J genes are TRBV6-2 or TRBV6-3 and TRBJ2-1; no definite D call. The CDR3 has 10 amino acids. Looked up from germline, CDR1 is MNHEY and CDR2 is SVGEGT. The CDR3 is CATEYNEQLF. The CDR3 nucleotides are TGTGCCACCGAATACAATGAGCAGCTCTTC.

This clonotype was counted at least ten times. The chain has TRBV12-3 or TRBV12-4 and TRBJ1-2; D uncertain. V was trimmed by 7 bases and J by 4 bases, leaving 19 bases between them. CDR3 size: 15 residues. This chain's CDR3 is CASTSPTGGTYGYTF. Written as DNA, the CDR3 is TGTGCCAGCACCTCCCCCACGGGCGGAACCTATGGCTACACCTTC.

With respect to this clonotype: A much larger clone lies one base from this, so it may be a read error. The chain has TRBV27 and TRBJ1-2, with D possibly TRBD1 on 6 matching bases. The CDR3 runs to 14 residues. Germline V gene sequence: CDR1 MNHEY, CDR2 SMNVEV (reference sequence). The CDR3 here is CASSLSDSGYSYTF. CDR3 coding DNA: TGTGCCAGCAGTTTATCGGACAGCGGCTATAGCTACACCTTC.

The sample holds many counts of this clonotype. The genes are TRBV7-8 and TRBJ2-6; D is ambiguous. Trimming took off 0 bases at V and 3 bases at J, with 6 bases between the two ends. Germline CDR1 reads SGHVS; CDR2 reads FQNEAQ. This CDR3 spans 15 amino acids. The CDR3 here is CASSLAHRGANVLTF. CDR3 nucleotide sequence: TGTGCCAGCAGCTTAGCTCACCGTGGGGCCAACGTCCTGACTTTC.

This clonotype was recorded at least ten times. The chain has TRBV28 and TRBJ2-7; D not certain. From germline, CDR1 is MDHEN and CDR2 SYDVKM. The CDR3 runs 12 residues. V dropped 6 bases and J dropped 3 bases, with 9 bases sitting between them. The CDR3, as DNA: TGTGCCAGCAGCTTCGTAAACTACGAGCAGTACTTC. The encoded protein is CASSFVNYEQYF.

This clonotype has a count of ten or more. The V call is TRBV7-6, the J call TRBJ2-7; D is perhaps TRBD1 (5 bases). Germline CDR1 and CDR2: SGHVS and FNYEAQ. The CDR3 consists of 14 residues. Trimming took off 5 bases at V and 4 bases at J, with 15 bases between the two ends. The CDR3 nucleotides read TGTGCCAGCAGCCCCCGCAGGGTTGTGTACGAGCAGTACTTC. This translates into CASSPRRVVYEQYF.

The chain links TRBV18 to TRBJ2-2, with 7 bases aligning to TRBD2. Germline-derived CDR1 and CDR2 are KGHSH and LQKENI. This CDR3 is built from 20 residues. The trim removed 0 bases at V and 2 bases at J, leaving 15 bases unmatched. The CDR3: CASSPPLSKVSGENTGELFF. For the CDR3, the DNA is TGTGCCAGCTCACCACCATTATCAAAAGTGAGCGGGGAAAACACCGGGGAGCTGTTTTTT.

This clonotype was seen at least ten times. This chain links TRBV15 with TRBJ2-3, with TRBD2 as a possible D gene (5 bases). The CDR3 runs 15 residues. CDR1 and CDR2 from the germline V gene are LNHNV and YYDKDF (reference sequence). Trimming cost V 5 bases and J 7 bases, with 19 bases left between them. Here the CDR3 DNA reads TGTGCCACCAGCGAGGGCGGTCAAGAGAGGAATACGCAGTATTTT. Residues: CATSEGGQERNTQYF.

This clonotype was counted many times. This chain links TRBV4-2 with TRBJ2-1, with D unresolved. Per the germline V gene, CDR1 is LGHNA and CDR2 is YNFKEQ. Deletions cut 0 bases from V and 3 bases from J, with 6 bases between. This CDR3 region has 14 residues. The chain's CDR3 is CASSQDGLYNEQFF. CDR3 nucleotides: TGTGCCAGCAGCCAAGATGGGCTCTACAATGAGCAGTTCTTC.

This clonotype was counted many times. This chain links TRBV21-1 with TRBJ2-5; no DNA check was done on the table's D call, TRBD1. TRBV21-1 is a pseudogene. This CDR3 is 23 amino acids long. For the CDR3, the DNA is TGTGCCAGCAGCAAAGTCGAAAGGGGAAGATCAACGGTGGAGCAGGGCTTCCAAGAGACCCAGTACTTC. It specifies CASSKVERGRSTVEQGFQETQYF.

This clonotype appeared many times. This chain uses TRBV5-1 with TRBJ2-5; 8 bases are shared with TRBD1. Looked up from germline, CDR1 is SGHRS and CDR2 is YFSETQ. The CDR3 consists of 15 residues. V gave up 2 bases and J gave up 4 bases; unmatched junction bases: 7. CDR3 residues: CASSFPRTGIETQYF. The CDR3 nucleotides read TGCGCCAGCAGCTTCCCCCGGACAGGGATAGAGACCCAGTACTTC.

This clonotype was found many times. The J gene is TRBJ1-4, the V gene TRBV7-8; 9 positions agree with TRBD1. This CDR3 contains 19 residues. V was pared by 1 base and J by 8 bases, with 17 bases of the junction left unmatched. CDR1 SGHVS and CDR2 FQNEAQ come from the germline V gene. The CDR3 loop is CASSLVHYRGQGSREKLFF. CDR3 in DNA: TGTGCCAGCAGCTTAGTTCACTACAGGGGGCAAGGAAGCCGGGAAAAACTGTTTTTT.

Note on this clonotype: A read error may explain this, as a much larger clone is one base away. The rearrangement links TRBV5-1 to TRBJ2-2, with D uncertain. The length of the CDR3 is 15 residues. CDR1 is SGHRS and CDR2 is YFSETQ in the germline V gene. This CDR3 is CASSLDITNTRELFF. The CDR3 bases are TGCGCCAGCAGCTTGGACATAACGAACACCAGGGAGCTGTTTTTT.

Many counts were recorded for this clonotype. The V and J genes are TRBV12-3 or TRBV12-4 and TRBJ1-3; D gene unclear. This CDR3 comprises 13 residues. Trimming left V 5 bases short and J 7 bases short, with 12 bases between. The CDR3 DNA follows: TGTGCCAGCAGTCGGGTCCGCCATAACACCATATATTTT. Its translation is CASSRVRHNTIYF.

This clonotype was picked up many times. This rearrangement joins TRBV5-1 to TRBJ1-2; D possibly corresponds to TRBD1 (5 bases). The V and J ends lost 4 bases and 6 bases respectively, with 16 bases between them. From germline, CDR1 is SGHRS and CDR2 YFSETQ. This CDR3 has 14 residues. The CDR3 DNA sequence: TGCGCCAGCAGCCTTCCCGGGGGGACGGATGGCTACACCTTC. It specifies CASSLPGGTDGYTF.

Comment on this clonotype: This clone may be a read error of a much larger clone one base away. The DNA of the CDR3 is TGCGCCAGCAGCTTGAAGACCAGAGCTACCGGGACTAGCGGGAGCGTAAAGCAGTTCTTC. Translating gives CASSLKTRATGTSGSVKQFF. V is TRBV5-1 and J is TRBJ2-7; 14 bases map to TRBD2. Matching the DNA end better, TRBJ2-1 makes the J call doubtful. This CDR3 has 20 residues. In germline, CDR1 is SGHRS, CDR2 YFSETQ.

A remark on this clonotype: A much more abundant neighbour one base away suggests this may be a read error. V and J are TRBV7-2 and TRBJ1-2, with D possibly matching TRBD1 (5 bases). The V end was cut by 5 bases, the J end by 6 bases, with 16 bases between. Germline CDR1 is SGHTA and CDR2 is FQGNSA. The CDR3 runs 14 residues. The CDR3 DNA reads as TGTGCCAGCAGCCAATCACCGGGGGTCAATGGCTACACCTTC. Protein: CASSQSPGVNGYTF. Supplemented by reference TRBV7-2 and TRBJ1-2, the full variable domain reads GAGVSQSPSNKVTEKGKDVELRCDPISGHTALYWYRQSLGQGLEFLIYFQGNSAPDKSGLPSDRFSAERTGGSVSTLTIQRTQQEDSAVYLCASSQSPGVNGYTFGSGTRLTVV.